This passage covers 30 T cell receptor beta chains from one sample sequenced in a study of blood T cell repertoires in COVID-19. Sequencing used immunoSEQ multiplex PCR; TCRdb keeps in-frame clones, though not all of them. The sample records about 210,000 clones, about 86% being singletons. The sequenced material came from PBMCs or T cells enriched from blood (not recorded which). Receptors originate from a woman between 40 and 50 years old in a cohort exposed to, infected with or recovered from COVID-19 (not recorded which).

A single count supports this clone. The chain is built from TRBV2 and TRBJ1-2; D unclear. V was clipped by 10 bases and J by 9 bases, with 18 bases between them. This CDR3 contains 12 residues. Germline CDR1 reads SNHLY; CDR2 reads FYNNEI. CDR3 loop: CATTVELIRYTF. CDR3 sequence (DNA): TGTGCCACCACCGTAGAGTTGATCCGCTACACCTTC.

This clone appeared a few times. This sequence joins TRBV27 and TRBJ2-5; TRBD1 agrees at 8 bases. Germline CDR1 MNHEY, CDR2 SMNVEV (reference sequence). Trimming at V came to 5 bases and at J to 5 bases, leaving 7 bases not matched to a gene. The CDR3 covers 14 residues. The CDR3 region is CASSQKDRVETQYF. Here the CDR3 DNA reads TGTGCCAGCAGTCAAAAGGACAGGGTGGAGACCCAGTACTTC.

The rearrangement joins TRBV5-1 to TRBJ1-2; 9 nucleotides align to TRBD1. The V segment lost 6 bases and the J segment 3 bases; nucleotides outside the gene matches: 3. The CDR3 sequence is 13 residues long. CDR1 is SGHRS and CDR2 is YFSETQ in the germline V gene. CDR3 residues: CASNRDRDYGYTF. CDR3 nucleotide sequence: TGCGCCAGCAACAGGGACAGGGACTATGGCTACACCTTC.

CDR3 region: CASRSQGLQQYF. Here the CDR3 DNA reads TGTGCCAGCAGATCTCAGGGGCTCCAGCAGTACTTC. V is TRBV7-8 and J is TRBJ2-7, with D possibly TRBD1 on 6 matching bases. V lost 6 bases to trimming and J lost 8 bases, with 14 bases between them. This CDR3 spans 12 amino acids. Germline values: CDR1 SGHVS, CDR2 FQNEAQ.

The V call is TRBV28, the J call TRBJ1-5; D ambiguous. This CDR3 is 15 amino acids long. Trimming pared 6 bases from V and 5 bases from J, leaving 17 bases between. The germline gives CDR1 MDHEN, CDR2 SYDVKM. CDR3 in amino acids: CASSSGRGGYQPQHF. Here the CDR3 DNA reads TGTGCCAGCAGCTCCGGAAGAGGTGGGTATCAGCCCCAGCATTTT.

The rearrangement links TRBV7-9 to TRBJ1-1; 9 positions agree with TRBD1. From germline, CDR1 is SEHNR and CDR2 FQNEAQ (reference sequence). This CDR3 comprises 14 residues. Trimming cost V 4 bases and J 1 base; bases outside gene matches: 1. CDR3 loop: CASSSGQGNTEAFF. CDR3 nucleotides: TGTGCCAGCAGCTCGGGACAGGGGAACACTGAAGCTTTCTTT. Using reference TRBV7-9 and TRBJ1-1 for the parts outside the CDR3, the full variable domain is DTGVSQNPRHKITKRGQNVTFRCDPISEHNRLYWYRQTLGQGPEFLTYFQNEAQLEKSRLLSDRFSAERPKGSFSTLEIQRTEQGDSAMYLCASSSGQGNTEAFFGQGTRLTVV.

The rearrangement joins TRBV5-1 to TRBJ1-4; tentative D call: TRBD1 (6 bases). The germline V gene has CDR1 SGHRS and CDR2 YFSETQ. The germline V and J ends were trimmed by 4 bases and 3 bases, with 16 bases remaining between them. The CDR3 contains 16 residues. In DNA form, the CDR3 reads TGCGCCAGCAGCCGGACCCCGCCAGGGGCTAATGAAAAACTGTTTTTT. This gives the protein CASSRTPPGANEKLFF.

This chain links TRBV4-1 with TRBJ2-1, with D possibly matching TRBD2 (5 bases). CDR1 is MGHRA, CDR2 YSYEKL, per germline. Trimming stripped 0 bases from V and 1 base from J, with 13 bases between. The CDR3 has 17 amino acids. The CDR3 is CASSQDLGRGSYNEQFF. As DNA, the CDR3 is TGCGCCAGCAGCCAAGACTTAGGGAGAGGGTCCTACAATGAGCAGTTCTTC.

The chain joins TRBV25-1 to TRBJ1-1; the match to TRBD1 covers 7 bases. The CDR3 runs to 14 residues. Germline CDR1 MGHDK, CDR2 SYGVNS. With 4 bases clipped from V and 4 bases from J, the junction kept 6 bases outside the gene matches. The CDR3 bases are TGTGCCAGCAGTGCAACAGGGGTTGTCACTGAAGCTTTCTTT. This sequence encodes CASSATGVVTEAFF.

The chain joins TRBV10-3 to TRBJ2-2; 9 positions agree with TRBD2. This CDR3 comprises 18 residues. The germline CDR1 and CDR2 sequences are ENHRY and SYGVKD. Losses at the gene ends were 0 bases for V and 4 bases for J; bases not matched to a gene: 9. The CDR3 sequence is CAISESISGGTATGELFF. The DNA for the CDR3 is TGTGCCATCAGTGAGTCGATTAGCGGGGGTACTGCCACCGGGGAGCTGTTTTTT.

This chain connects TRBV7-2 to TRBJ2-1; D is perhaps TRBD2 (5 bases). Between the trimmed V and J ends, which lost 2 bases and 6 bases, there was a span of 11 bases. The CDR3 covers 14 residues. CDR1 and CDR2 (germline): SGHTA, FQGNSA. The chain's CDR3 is CASSLLRSGNEQFF. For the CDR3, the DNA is TGTGCCAGCAGCTTACTGCGCAGCGGCAATGAGCAGTTCTTC. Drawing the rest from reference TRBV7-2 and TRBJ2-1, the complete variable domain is GAGVSQSPSNKVTEKGKDVELRCDPISGHTALYWYRQSLGQGLEFLIYFQGNSAPDKSGLPSDRFSAERTGGSVSTLTIQRTQQEDSAVYLCASSLLRSGNEQFFGPGTRLTVL.

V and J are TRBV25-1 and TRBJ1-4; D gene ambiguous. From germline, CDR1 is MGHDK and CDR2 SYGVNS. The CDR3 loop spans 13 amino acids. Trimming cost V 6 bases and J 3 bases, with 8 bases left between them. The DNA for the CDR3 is TGTGCCAGCAGGGGCAGGTCTAATGAAAAACTGTTTTTT. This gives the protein CASRGRSNEKLFF.

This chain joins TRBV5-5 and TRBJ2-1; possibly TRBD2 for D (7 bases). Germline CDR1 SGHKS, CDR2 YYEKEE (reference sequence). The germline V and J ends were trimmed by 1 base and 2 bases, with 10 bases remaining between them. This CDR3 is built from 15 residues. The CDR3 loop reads CASSLTGTTYNEQFF. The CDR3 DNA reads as TGTGCCAGCAGCTTGACAGGGACTACCTACAATGAGCAGTTCTTC.

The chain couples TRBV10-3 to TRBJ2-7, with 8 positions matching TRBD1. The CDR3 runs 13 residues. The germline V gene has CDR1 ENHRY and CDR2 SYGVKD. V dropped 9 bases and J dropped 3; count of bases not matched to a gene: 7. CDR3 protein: CAILDREGYEQYF. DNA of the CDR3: TGTGCCATTCTGGACAGGGAAGGCTACGAGCAGTACTTC.

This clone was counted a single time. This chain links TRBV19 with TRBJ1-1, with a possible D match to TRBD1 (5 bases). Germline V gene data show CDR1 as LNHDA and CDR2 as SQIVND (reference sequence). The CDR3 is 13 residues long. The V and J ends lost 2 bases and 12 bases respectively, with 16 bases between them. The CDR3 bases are TGTGCCAGTAGTATACAGGGTATCCTAGGAACTTTCTTT. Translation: CASSIQGILGTFF.

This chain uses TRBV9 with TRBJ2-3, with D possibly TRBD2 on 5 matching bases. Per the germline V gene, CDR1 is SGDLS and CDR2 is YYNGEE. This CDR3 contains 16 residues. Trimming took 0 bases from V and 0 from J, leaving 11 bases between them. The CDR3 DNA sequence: TGTGCCAGCAGCGTAGCCCGCGGGTCGAGCACAGATACGCAGTATTTT. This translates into CASSVARGSSTDTQYF. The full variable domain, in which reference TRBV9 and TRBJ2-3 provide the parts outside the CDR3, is DSGVTQTPKHLITATGQRVTLRCSPRSGDLSVYWYQQSLDQGLQFLIQYYNGEERAKGNILERFSAQQFPDLHSELNLSSLELGDSALYFCASSVARGSSTDTQYFGPGTRLTVL.

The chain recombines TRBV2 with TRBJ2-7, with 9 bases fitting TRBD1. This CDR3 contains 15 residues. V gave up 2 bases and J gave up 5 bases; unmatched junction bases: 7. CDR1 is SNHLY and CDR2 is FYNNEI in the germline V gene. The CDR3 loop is CASSERFGTGNEQYF. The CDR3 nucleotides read TGTGCCAGCAGTGAAAGGTTTGGGACAGGGAACGAGCAGTACTTC.

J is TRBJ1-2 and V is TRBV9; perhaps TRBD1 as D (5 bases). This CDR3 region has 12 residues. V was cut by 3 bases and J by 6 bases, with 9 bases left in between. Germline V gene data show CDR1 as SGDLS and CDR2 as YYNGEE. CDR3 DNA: TGTGCCAGCAGCGCCAGGGTCGATGGCTACACCTTC. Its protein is CASSARVDGYTF.

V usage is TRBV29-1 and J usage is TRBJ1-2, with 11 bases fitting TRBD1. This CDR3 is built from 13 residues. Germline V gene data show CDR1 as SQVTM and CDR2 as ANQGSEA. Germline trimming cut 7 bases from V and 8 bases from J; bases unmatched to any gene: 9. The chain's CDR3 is CSARTGGEGGYTF. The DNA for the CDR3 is TGCAGCGCCCGGACAGGGGGCGAGGGAGGCTACACCTTC.

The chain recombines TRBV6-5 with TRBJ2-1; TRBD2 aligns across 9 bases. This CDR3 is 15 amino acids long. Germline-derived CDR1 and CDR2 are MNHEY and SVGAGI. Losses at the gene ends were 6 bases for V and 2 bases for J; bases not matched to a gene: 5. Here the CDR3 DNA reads TGTGCCAGCAGAGAGGAGCGGGAGGCCTACAATGAGCAGTTCTTC. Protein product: CASREEREAYNEQFF.

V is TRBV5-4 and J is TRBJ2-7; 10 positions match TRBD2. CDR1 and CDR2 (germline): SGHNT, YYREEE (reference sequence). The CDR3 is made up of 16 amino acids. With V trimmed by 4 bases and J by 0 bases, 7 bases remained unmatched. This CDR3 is CASSQGTSATSYEQYF. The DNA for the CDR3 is TGTGCCAGCAGCCAAGGGACTAGCGCAACCTCCTACGAGCAGTACTTC.

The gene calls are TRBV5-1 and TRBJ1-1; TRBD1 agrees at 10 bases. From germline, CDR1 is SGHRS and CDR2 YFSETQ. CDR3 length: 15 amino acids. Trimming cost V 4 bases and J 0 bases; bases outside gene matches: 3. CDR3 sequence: CASSTGQGVNTEAFF. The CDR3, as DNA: TGCGCCAGCAGCACCGGACAGGGGGTGAACACTGAAGCTTTCTTT. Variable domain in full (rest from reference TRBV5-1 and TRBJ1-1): KAGVTQTPRYLIKTRGQQVTLSCSPISGHRSVSWYQQTPGQGLQFLFEYFSETQRNKGNFPGRFSGRQFSNSRSEMNVSTLELGDSALYLCASSTGQGVNTEAFFGQGTRLTVV.

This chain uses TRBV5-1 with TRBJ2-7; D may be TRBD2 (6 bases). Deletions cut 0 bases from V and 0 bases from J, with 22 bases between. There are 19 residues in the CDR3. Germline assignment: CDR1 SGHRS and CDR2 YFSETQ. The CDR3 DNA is TGCGCCAGCAGCTTGGAAGGCAGGTTCGCGGGGAGTTTCTCCTACGAGCAGTACTTC. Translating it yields CASSLEGRFAGSFSYEQYF.

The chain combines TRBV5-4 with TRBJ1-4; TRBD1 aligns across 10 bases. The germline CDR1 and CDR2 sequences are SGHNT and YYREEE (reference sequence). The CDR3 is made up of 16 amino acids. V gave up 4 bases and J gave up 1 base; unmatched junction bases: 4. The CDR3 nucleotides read TGTGCCAGCAGCAACGGACAGGGGGTAACTAATGAAAAACTGTTTTTT. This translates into CASSNGQGVTNEKLFF.

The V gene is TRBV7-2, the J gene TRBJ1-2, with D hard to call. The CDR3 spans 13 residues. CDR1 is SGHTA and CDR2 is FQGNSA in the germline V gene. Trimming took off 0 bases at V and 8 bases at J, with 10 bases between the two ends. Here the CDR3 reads CASSLASGAGYTF. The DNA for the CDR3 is TGTGCCAGCAGCTTAGCCTCAGGCGCGGGCTACACCTTC.

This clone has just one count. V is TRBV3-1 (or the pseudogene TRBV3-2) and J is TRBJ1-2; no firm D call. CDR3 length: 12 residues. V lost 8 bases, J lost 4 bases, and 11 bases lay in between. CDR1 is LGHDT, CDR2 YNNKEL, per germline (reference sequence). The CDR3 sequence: CASGEELYGYTF. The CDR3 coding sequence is TGTGCCAGCGGAGAGGAACTCTATGGCTACACCTTC.

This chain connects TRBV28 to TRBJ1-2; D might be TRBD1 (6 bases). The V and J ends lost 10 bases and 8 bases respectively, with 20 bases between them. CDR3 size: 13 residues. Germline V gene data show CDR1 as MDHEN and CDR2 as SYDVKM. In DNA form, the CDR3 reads TGTGCCACCAGGGAGGCACAGGGCGGCGGCTACACCTTC. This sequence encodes CATREAQGGGYTF.

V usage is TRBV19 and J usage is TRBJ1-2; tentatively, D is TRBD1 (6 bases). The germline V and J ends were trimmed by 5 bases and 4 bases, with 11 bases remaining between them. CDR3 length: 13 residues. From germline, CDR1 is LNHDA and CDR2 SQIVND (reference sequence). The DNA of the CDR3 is TGTGCCAGTAGTCCCCGACAGGCCTATGGCTACACCTTC. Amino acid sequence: CASSPRQAYGYTF.

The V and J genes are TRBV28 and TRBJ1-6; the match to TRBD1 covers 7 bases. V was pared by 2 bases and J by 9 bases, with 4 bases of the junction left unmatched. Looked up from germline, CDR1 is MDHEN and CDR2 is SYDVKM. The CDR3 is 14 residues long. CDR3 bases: TGTGCCAGCAGTTTAACTCAGGGGGGTTCACCCCTCCACTTT. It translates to CASSLTQGGSPLHF.

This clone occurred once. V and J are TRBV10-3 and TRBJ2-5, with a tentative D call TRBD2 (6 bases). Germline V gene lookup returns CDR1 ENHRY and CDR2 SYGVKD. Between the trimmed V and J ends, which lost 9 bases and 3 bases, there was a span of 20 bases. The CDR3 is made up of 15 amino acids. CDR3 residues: CAIRDSKSSEETQYF. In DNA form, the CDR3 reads TGTGCCATACGGGACTCCAAAAGTTCAGAAGAGACCCAGTACTTC.